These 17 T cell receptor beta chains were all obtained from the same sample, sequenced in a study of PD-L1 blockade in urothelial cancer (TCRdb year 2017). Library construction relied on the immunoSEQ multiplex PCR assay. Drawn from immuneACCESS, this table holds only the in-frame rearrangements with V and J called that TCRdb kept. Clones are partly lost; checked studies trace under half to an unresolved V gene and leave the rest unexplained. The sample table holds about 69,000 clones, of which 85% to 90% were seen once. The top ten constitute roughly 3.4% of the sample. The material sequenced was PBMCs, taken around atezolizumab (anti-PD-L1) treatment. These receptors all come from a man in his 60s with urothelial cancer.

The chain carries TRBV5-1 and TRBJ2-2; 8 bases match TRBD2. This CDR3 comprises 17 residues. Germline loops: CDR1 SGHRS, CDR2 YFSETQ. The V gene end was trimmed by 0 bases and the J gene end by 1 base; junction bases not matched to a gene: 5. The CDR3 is CASSLGTSGWNTGELFF. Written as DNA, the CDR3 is TGCGCCAGCAGCTTGGGTACTAGCGGATGGAACACCGGGGAGCTGTTTTTT.

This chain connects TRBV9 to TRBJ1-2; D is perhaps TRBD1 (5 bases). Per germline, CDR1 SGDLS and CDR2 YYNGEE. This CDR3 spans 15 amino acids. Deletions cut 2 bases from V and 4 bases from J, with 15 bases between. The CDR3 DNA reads TGTGCCAGCAGCGTTAGACAGCGGGGAAGCTATGGCTACACCTTC. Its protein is CASSVRQRGSYGYTF.

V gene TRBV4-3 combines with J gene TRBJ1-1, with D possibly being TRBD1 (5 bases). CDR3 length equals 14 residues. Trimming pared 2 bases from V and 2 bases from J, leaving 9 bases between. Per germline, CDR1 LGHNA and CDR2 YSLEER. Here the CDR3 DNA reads TGCGCCAGCAGCCAAAGGGGATTCAACACTGAAGCTTTCTTT. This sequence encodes CASSQRGFNTEAFF.

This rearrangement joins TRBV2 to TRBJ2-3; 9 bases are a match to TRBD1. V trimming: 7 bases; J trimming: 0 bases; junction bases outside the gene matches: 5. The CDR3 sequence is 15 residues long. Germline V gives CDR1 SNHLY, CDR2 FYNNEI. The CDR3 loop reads CASMGQGLSTDTQYF. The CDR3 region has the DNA TGTGCCAGCATGGGACAGGGATTAAGCACAGATACGCAGTATTTT.

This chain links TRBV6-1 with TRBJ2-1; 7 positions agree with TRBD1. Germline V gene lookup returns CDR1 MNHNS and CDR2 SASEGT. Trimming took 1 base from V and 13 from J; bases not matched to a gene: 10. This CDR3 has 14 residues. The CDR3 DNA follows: TGTGCCAGCAGTGAAGGACAGGGCTATGTCTCACAGTTCTTC. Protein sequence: CASSEGQGYVSQFF.

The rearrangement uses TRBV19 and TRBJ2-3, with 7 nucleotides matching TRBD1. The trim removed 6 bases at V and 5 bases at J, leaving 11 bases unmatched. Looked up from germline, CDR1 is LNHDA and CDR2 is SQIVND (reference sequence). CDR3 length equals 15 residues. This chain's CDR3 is CASSTDRALVDTQYF. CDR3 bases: TGTGCCAGTAGCACTGACAGGGCTTTAGTAGATACGCAGTATTTT.

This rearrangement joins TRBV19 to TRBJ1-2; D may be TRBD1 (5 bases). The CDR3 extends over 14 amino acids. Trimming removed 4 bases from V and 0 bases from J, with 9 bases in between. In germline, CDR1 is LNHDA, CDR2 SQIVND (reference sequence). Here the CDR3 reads CASSRQDTNYGYTF. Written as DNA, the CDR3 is TGTGCCAGTAGTAGGCAGGACACTAACTATGGCTACACCTTC.

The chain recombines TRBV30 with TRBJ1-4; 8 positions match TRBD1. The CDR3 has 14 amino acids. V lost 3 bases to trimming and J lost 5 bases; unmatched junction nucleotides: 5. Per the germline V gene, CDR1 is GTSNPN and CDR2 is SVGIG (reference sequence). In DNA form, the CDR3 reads TGTGCCTGGAGGGCGACAGGGGCAAATGAAAAACTGTTTTTT. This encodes CAWRATGANEKLFF.

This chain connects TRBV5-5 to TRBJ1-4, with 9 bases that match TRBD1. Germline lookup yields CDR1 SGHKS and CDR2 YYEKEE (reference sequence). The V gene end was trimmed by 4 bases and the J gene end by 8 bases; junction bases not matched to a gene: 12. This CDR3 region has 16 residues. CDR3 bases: TGTGCCAGCAGCCTGGGCCCGGGACAGGGTAGGGAAAAACTGTTTTTT. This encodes CASSLGPGQGREKLFF.

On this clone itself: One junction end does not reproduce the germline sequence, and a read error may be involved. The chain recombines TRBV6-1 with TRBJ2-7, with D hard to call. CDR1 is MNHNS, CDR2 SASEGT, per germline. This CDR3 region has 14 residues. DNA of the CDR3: TGTGCCAGCAGGGAAGAGCGAATTACCTACGAGCAGTACTTC. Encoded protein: CASREERITYEQYF.

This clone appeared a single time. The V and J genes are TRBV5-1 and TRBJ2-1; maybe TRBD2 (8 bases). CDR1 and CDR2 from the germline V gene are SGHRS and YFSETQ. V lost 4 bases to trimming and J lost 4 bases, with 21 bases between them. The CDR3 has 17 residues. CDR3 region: CASSPAAGQRGYNEQFF. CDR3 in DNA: TGCGCCAGCAGCCCCGCCGCGGGACAGCGGGGGTACAATGAGCAGTTCTTC.

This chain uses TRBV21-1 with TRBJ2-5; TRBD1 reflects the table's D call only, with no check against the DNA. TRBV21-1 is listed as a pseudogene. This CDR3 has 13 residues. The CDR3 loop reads CASSKVGEETQYF. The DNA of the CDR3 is TGTGCCAGCAGCAAAGTGGGCGAAGAGACCCAGTACTTC.

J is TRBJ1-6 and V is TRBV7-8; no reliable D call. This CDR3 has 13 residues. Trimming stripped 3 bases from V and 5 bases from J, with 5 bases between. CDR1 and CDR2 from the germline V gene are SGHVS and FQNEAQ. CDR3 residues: CASSFGDNSPLHF. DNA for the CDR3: TGTGCCAGCAGCTTCGGGGATAATTCACCCCTCCACTTT.

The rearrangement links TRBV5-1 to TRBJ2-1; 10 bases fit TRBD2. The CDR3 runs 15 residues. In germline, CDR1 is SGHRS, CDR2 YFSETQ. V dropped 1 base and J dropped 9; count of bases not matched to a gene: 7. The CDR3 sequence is CASSLTSGEHPEQFF. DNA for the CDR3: TGCGCCAGCAGCTTGACTAGCGGGGAACATCCTGAGCAGTTCTTC.

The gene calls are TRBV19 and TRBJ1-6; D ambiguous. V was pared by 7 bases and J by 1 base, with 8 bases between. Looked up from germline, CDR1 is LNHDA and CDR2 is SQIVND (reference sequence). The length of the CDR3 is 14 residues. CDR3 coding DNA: TGTGCCAGTAAGAGGGCTTCCTATAATTCACCCCTCCACTTT. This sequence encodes CASKRASYNSPLHF.

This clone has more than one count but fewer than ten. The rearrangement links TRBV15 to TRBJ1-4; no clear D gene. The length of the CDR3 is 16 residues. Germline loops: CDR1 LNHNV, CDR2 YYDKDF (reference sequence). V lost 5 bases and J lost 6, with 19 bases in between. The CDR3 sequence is CATSPRPIRLHEKLFF. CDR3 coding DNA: TGTGCCACCAGCCCCCGCCCGATCAGGTTACATGAAAAACTGTTTTTT.

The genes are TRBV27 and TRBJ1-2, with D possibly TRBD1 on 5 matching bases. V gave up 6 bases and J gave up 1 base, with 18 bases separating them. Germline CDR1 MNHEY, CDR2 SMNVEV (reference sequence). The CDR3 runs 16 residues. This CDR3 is CASSLVQGTLNYGYTF. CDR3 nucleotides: TGTGCCAGCAGCCTCGTTCAGGGAACACTTAACTATGGCTACACCTTC.